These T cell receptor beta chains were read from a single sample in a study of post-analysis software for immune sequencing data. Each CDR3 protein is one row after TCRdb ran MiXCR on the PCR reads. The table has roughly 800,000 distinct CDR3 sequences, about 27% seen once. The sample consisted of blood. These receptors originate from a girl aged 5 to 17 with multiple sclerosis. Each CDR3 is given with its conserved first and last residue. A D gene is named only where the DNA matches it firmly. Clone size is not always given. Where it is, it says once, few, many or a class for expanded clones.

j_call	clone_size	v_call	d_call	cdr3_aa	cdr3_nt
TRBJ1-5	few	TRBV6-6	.	CASSYRDGSNQPQHF	TGTGCCAGCAGTTACCGGGACGGAAGCAATCAGCCCCAGCATTTT
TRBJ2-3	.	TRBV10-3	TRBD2	CAISEPSGLLRIGDTQYF	TGTGCCATCAGTGAACCTAGCGGGTTATTAAGGATCGGGGATACGCAGTATTTT
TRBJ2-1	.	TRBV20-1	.	CSVWTPEANEQFF	TGCAGTGTTTGGACACCCGAGGCCAATGAGCAGTTCTTC
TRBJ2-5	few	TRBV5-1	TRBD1	CASSAGATGLGRAPKETQYF	TGCGCCAGCAGCGCCGGAGCGACAGGGCTGGGTCGCGCCCCAAAAGAGACCCAGTACTTC
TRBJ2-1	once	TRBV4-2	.	CASRPGTDYNEQFF	TGTGCCAGCAGGCCGGGGACCGACTACAATGAGCAGTTCTTC
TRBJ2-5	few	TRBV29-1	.	CSVESRLGQETQYF	TGCAGCGTTGAATCGAGACTAGGCCAAGAGACCCAGTACTTC
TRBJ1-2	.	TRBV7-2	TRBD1	CAGSPGTGFNYGYTF	TGTGCCGGCAGCCCCGGGACAGGGTTCAACTATGGCTACACCTTC
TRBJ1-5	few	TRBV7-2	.	CASSSATFNQPQHF	TGTGCCAGCAGCTCCGCCACCTTTAATCAGCCCCAGCATTTT
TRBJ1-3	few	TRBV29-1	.	CSVASSGNTIYF	TGCAGCGTTGCATCCAGTGGAAACACCATATATTTT
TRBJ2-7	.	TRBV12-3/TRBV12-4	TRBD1	CASSPGQATYEQYF	TGTGCCAGCAGCCCCGGACAGGCTACCTACGAGCAGTACTTC
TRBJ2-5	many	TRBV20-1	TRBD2	CSARPGLAGETQYF	TGCAGTGCTCGGCCGGGACTAGCAGGAGAGACCCAGTACTTC
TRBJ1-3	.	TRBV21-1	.	CASSRPSGTNSGNTIYF	TGTGCCAGCAGCCGGCCGAGTGGGACAAACTCTGGAAACACCATATATTTT
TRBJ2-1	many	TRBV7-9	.	CASSLGSGSYNEQFF	TGTGCCAGCAGCTTAGGGTCTGGATCCTACAATGAGCAGTTCTTC
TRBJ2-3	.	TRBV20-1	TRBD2	CSASALAGSTDTQYF	TGCAGTGCTAGTGCACTAGCGGGTAGCACAGATACGCAGTATTTT
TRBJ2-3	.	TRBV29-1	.	CSVEERGSIDTQYF	TGCAGCGTTGAAGAGAGGGGGAGCATAGATACGCAGTATTTT
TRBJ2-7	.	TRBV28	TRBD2	CASRPLAGGAYEQYF	TGTGCCAGCAGGCCACTAGCGGGTGGGGCCTACGAGCAGTACTTC
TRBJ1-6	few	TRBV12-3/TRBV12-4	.	CASSFQIRGSYNSPLHF	TGTGCCAGCAGTTTTCAGATTCGGGGCTCCTATAATTCACCCCTCCACTTT
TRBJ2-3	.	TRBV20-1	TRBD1	CSARVPGGADTQYF	TGCAGTGCTAGAGTACCAGGGGGCGCAGATACGCAGTATTTT
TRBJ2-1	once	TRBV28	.	CASSLLRERYNEQFF	TGTGCCAGCAGTCTCCTGAGGGAGCGGTACAATGAGCAGTTCTTC
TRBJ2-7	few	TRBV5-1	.	CASSSSGVVKSYEQYF	TGCGCCAGCAGCTCCTCAGGGGTTGTAAAGTCCTACGAGCAGTACTTC
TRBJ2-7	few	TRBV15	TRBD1	CATSRPDRAEQYF	TGTGCCACCAGCAGACCTGACAGGGCCGAGCAGTACTTC
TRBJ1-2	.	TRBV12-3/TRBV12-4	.	CASSNFPRGGYTF	TGTGCCAGCAGTAATTTTCCCCGGGGTGGCTACACCTTC
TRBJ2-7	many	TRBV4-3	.	CASSPEWGRAYEQYF	TGCGCCAGCAGCCCCGAGTGGGGCCGAGCCTACGAGCAGTACTTC
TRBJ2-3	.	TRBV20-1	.	CSARGGTQYF	TGCAGTGCTAGGGGAGGTACGCAGTATTTT
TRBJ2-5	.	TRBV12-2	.	CASRPGHRGPYQETQYF	TGTGCAAGTCGCCCCGGGCACAGGGGGCCCTACCAAGAGACCCAGTACTTC
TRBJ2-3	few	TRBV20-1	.	CSARDTADTQYF	TGCAGTGCTAGAGATACCGCGGATACGCAGTATTTT
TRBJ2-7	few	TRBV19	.	CASSWSRDTAYEQYF	TGTGCCAGTAGTTGGAGCCGGGACACGGCCTACGAGCAGTACTTC
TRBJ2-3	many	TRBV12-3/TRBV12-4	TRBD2	CASSPSSGSLTQYF	TGTGCCAGCAGTCCCTCTAGCGGGAGCCTTACGCAGTATTTT
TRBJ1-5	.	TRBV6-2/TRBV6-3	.	CATTGALMGYQPQHF	TGTGCCACGACCGGGGCATTGATGGGGTATCAGCCCCAGCATTTT
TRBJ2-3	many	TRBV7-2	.	CASSLPPDTQYF	TGTGCCAGCAGCCTTCCGCCAGATACGCAGTATTTT
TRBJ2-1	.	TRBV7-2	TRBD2	CASSRPSHQREAYNEQFF	TGTGCCAGCAGCCGGCCCTCCCATCAGCGGGAGGCCTACAATGAGCAGTTCTTC
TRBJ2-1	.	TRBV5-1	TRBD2	CASTGGSGGPTFNEQFF	TGCGCCAGCACCGGGGGTAGCGGGGGGCCGACCTTCAATGAGCAGTTCTTC
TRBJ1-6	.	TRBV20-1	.	CSARDNSPLHF	TGCAGTGCTAGAGATAATTCACCCCTCCACTTT
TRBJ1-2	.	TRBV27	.	CASATGAYGYTF	TGTGCCAGCGCGACAGGTGCCTATGGCTACACCTTC
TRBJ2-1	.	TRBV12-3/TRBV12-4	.	CASQEGRDGPHNEQFF	TGTGCCAGCCAAGAGGGGCGTGACGGGCCGCACAATGAGCAGTTCTTC
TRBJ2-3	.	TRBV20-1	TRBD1	CSAEQGAGDTQYF	TGCAGTGCTGAACAGGGGGCCGGGGATACGCAGTATTTT
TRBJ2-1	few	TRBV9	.	CASSASWDEQFF	TGTGCCAGCAGCGCGTCATGGGATGAGCAGTTCTTC
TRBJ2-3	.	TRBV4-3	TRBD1	CVSSQDFGTGWSDTQYF	TGCGTCAGCAGCCAAGATTTCGGGACAGGGTGGTCAGATACGCAGTATTTT
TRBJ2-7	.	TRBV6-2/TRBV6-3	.	CASRPRDSLSYEQYF	TGTGCCAGCAGACCCAGGGACTCCCTGTCCTACGAGCAGTACTTC
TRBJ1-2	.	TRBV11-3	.	CASSPAEGGHGYTF	TGTGCCAGCAGCCCCGCGGAGGGGGGTCATGGCTACACCTTC
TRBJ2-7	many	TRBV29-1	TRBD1	CSVERTGGYEQYF	TGCAGCGTGGAGCGGACAGGGGGGTACGAGCAGTACTTC
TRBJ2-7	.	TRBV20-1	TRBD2	CSASSTGTSYEQYF	TGCAGTGCTAGCAGTACCGGGACTAGCTACGAGCAGTACTTC
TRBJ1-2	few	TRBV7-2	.	CASSAQAYGYTF	TGTGCCAGCAGCGCCCAGGCCTATGGCTACACCTTC
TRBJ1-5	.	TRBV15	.	CATSTQASNQPQHF	TGTGCCACCAGCACCCAAGCCAGCAATCAGCCCCAGCATTTT
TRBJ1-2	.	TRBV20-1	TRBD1	CSALSGQGSCYGYTF	TGCAGTGCTCTCAGTGGACAGGGAAGTTGCTATGGCTACACCTTC
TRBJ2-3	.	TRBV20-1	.	CSASPHRVPTDTQYF	TGCAGTGCTAGTCCCCACAGAGTACCCACAGATACGCAGTATTTT
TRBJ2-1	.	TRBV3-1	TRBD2	CASSHLAGSSYNEQFF	TGTGCCAGCAGTCACTTAGCGGGTAGCTCCTACAATGAGCAGTTCTTC
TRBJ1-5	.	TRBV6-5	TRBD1	CASSYRRTGNQPQHF	TGTGCCAGCAGTTACCGACGGACAGGGAATCAGCCCCAGCATTTT
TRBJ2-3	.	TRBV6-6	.	CASVSRGSGNEKLYF	TGTGCCAGCGTCTCCCGTGGTTCGGGTAATGAAAAACTGTATTTT
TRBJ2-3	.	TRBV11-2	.	CASSLRRGDTQDF	TGTGCCAGCAGCTTAAGGAGGGGAGATACGCAGGATTTT
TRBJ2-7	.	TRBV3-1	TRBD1	CASSQDGQGPPHEQYF	TGTGCCAGCAGCCAGGACGGACAGGGGCCCCCTCACGAGCAGTACTTC
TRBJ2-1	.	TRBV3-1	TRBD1	CASSQPRTGYGNEQFF	TGTGCCAGCAGCCAGCCTCGGACAGGATATGGGAATGAGCAGTTCTTC
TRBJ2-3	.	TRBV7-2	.	CASSFSETSTDTQYF	TGTGCCAGCAGCTTTAGCGAGACTAGCACAGATACGCAGTATTTT
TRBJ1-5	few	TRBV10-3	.	CAISRGGRPQHF	TGTGCCATTTCCAGGGGAGGAAGGCCCCAGCATTTT
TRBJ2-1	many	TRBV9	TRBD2	CASSAKTSGFNNEQFF	TGTGCCAGCAGCGCAAAGACTAGCGGATTCAACAATGAGCAGTTCTTC
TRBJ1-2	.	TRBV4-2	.	CASSQEDPGGTPNYGYTF	TGTGCCAGCAGCCAAGAAGACCCAGGAGGGACACCTAACTATGGCTACACCTTC
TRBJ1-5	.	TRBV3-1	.	CASSQRGLRNQPQHF	TGTGCCAGCAGCCAAAGGGGACTTCGCAATCAGCCCCAGCATTTT
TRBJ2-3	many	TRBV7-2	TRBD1	CASSPRQGAGVDTQYF	TGTGCCAGCAGCCCAAGACAGGGCGCAGGGGTAGATACGCAGTATTTT
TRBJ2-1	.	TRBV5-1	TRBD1	CASKGQGDLNNEQFF	TGCGCCAGCAAAGGACAGGGGGACTTGAATAATGAGCAGTTCTTC